This T cell receptor beta chain was recorded in a study of CD8+CD57+ T cells in acquired aplastic anemia. Genomic DNA, serving as template, underwent TCR beta VDJ and CDR3 profiling. From the reads, TCRdb called clonotypes with MiXCR, one entry per CDR3 protein. Of fewer than 250,000 distinct CDR3 sequences in the sample, roughly half were seen once. There are many counts of this clonotype. V was pared by 2 bases and J by 10 bases, with 8 bases of the junction left unmatched. Germline values: CDR1 MNHEY, CDR2 SMNVEV (reference sequence). The CDR3 sequence is 15 residues long. Input material: sorted CD4+, CD8+, or CD8+CD57+ T cells (not recorded which) from PBMCs. The chain combines TRBV27 with TRBJ1-6, with TRBD1 identical over 7 bases. The sequence was collected from a human donor in good health, serving as a control. The CDR3 DNA follows: TGTGCCAGCAGTTTAAATGGCAGGGGGGGATCACCCCTCCACTTT. Its protein is CASSLNGRGGSPLHF.